This entry lists 23 T cell receptor beta chains sequenced from one sample in a study of T cells in Graves' hyperthyroidism and ophthalmopathy. TCR beta CDR3 region amplification was performed from RNA transcripts. HTBI primers were the set used in a first-round RT-PCR of the TCR CDR3. TCRdb independently ran MiXCR on the multiplex PCR reads; one entry per CDR3 protein. The top ten hold approximately 8% of the sample, which has roughly 740,000 distinct CDR3 sequences, roughly 17% seen once. Sequenced sample: blood. The receptors were sampled from a young man with Graves' hyperthyroidism.

This clonotype was picked up many times. The genes are TRBV20-1 and TRBJ2-5; TRBD1 aligns across 7 bases. Germline values: CDR1 DFQATT, CDR2 SNEGSKA (reference sequence). V was clipped by 0 bases and J by 5 bases; unmatched bases: 15. The CDR3 is 17 amino acids. In DNA form, the CDR3 reads TGCAGTGCTAGAGATCTCCCGTGGGCAGGGGGTTACGAGACCCAGTACTTC. It codes for CSARDLPWAGGYETQYF.

The chain employs TRBV19 and TRBJ2-7; D may be TRBD1 or TRBD2 (6 bases each). V was shortened by 7 bases and J by 6 bases, with 22 bases between the two germline ends. This CDR3 contains 15 residues. Germline values: CDR1 LNHDA, CDR2 SQIVND (reference sequence). In DNA form, the CDR3 reads TGTGCCAGTACATCCAACGAGGGGGGCGGAGGCGAGCAGTACTTC. Protein: CASTSNEGGGGEQYF.

This clonotype showed up just a few times. CDR3 sequence: CASSLDDRAYEQYF. As DNA, the CDR3 is TGTGCCAGCAGCCTGGACGACAGGGCCTACGAGCAGTACTTC. The genes are TRBV5-8 and TRBJ2-7, with 7 bases fitting TRBD1. The CDR3 sequence is 14 residues long. The V segment lost 4 bases and the J segment 2 bases; nucleotides outside the gene matches: 6. CDR1 is SGHTS, CDR2 YDEGEE, per germline.

This clonotype was seen ten or more times. The rearrangement joins TRBV11-2 to TRBJ2-5; D possibly corresponds to TRBD2 (6 bases). CDR3 length: 15 amino acids. V was cut by 1 base and J by 2 bases, with 11 bases left in between. The germline gives CDR1 SGHAT, CDR2 FQNNGV. The CDR3 bases are TGTGCCAGCAGCTTAGTTCCAGGGAGGCAAGAGACCCAGTACTTC. Translating it yields CASSLVPGRQETQYF.

This clonotype was detected a few times. The chain couples TRBV10-3 to TRBJ1-4, with a tentative D call TRBD1 (5 bases). Trimming stripped 6 bases from V and 8 bases from J, with 13 bases between. Germline values: CDR1 ENHRY, CDR2 SYGVKD. The CDR3 spans 13 residues. The CDR3 DNA is TGTGCCATCAGGAGGGGTCTCGGGGAAAAACTGTTTTTT. This gives the protein CAIRRGLGEKLFF.

The chain carries TRBV29-1 and TRBJ1-1, with D unresolved. Germline-derived CDR1 and CDR2 are SQVTM and ANQGSEA. This CDR3 is built from 13 residues. V lost 3 bases to trimming and J lost 6 bases, with 14 bases between them. The CDR3 coding sequence is TGCAGCGTTGATGGTGACGGCGGACCTGAAGCTTTCTTT. As protein: CSVDGDGGPEAFF.

The chain couples TRBV18 to TRBJ2-5; D is unclear. CDR1 is KGHSH and CDR2 is LQKENI in the germline V gene. The CDR3 has 15 amino acids. Between the trimmed V and J ends, which lost 6 bases and 2 bases, there was a span of 16 bases. The CDR3 nucleotides are TGTGCCAGCTCCCCTAACCTCGGACGGCAAGAGACCCAGTACTTC. Protein product: CASSPNLGRQETQYF.

This rearrangement joins TRBV6-6 to TRBJ1-5; tentatively, D is TRBD1 (5 bases). V was cut by 2 bases and J by 7 bases, with 9 bases left in between. The CDR3 contains 13 residues. Germline CDR1 is MNHNY and CDR2 is SVGAGI (reference sequence). DNA of the CDR3: TGTGCCAGCAGTTACGGGGGGGTACAGCCCCAGCATTTT. It is translated as CASSYGGVQPQHF.

This clonotype was seen at least ten times. The chain recombines TRBV10-3 with TRBJ2-7, with 12 bases matching TRBD2. Germline V CDR1 and CDR2: ENHRY, SYGVKD. The CDR3 length is 17 residues. V trimming: 0 bases; J trimming: 0 bases; junction bases outside the gene matches: 3. The CDR3 reads CAISESRTSGASYEQYF. In DNA form, the CDR3 reads TGTGCCATCAGTGAGTCTAGGACTAGCGGGGCCTCCTACGAGCAGTACTTC.

This clonotype was found a few times. The chain has TRBV18 and TRBJ2-4; D ambiguous. Germline V gives CDR1 KGHSH, CDR2 LQKENI. The length of the CDR3 is 15 residues. V lost 6 bases, J lost 1 base, and 13 bases lay in between. The CDR3 protein is CASSILGDAKNIQYF. CDR3 in DNA: TGTGCCAGCTCCATCCTCGGAGACGCCAAAAACATTCAGTACTTC. The full variable domain, with the rest looked up from reference TRBV18 and TRBJ2-4, is NAGVMQNPRHLVRRRGQEARLRCSPMKGHSHVYWYRQLPEEGLKFMVYLQKENIIDESGMPKERFSAEFPKEGPSILRIQQVVRGDSAAYFCASSILGDAKNIQYFGAGTRLSVL.

The V and J genes are TRBV7-8 and TRBJ2-1; TRBD2 might be the D (5 bases). In germline, CDR1 is SGHVS, CDR2 FQNEAQ. The V gene lost 2 bases and the J gene lost 3 bases, with 20 bases spanning the gap. The CDR3 extends over 18 amino acids. CDR3 sequence (DNA): TGTGCCAGCAGCTTATTTGGACCGTGGAGGACGTTCTACAATGAGCAGTTCTTC. This codes for CASSLFGPWRTFYNEQFF.

At least ten counts were recorded for this clonotype. The rearrangement uses TRBV28 and TRBJ2-7; perhaps TRBD2 as D (6 bases). This CDR3 spans 18 amino acids. CDR1 is MDHEN and CDR2 is SYDVKM in the germline V gene. The germline V and J ends were trimmed by 2 bases and 4 bases, with 24 bases remaining between them. The CDR3 DNA reads TGTGCCAGCAGTTTAAGCTCGGCTAGCGCTCTAGGGCTTTACGAGCAGTACTTC. It encodes CASSLSSASALGLYEQYF.

The sample holds many counts of this clonotype. The chain employs TRBV27 and TRBJ2-1, with D maybe TRBD2 (6 bases). CDR3 length: 15 amino acids. Germline CDR1 is MNHEY and CDR2 is SMNVEV (reference sequence). V was shortened by 4 bases and J by 4 bases, with 14 bases between the two germline ends. The CDR3 protein is CASSSLASPYNEQFF. In nucleotides, the CDR3 is TGTGCCAGCAGTTCTCTAGCGAGCCCTTACAATGAGCAGTTCTTC.

This clonotype has just a few counts. The chain couples TRBV6-6 to TRBJ2-5, with TRBD2 identical over 9 bases. There are 16 residues in the CDR3. Trimming took 0 bases from V and 5 from J; bases not matched to a gene: 7. Germline loops: CDR1 MNHNY, CDR2 SVGAGI (reference sequence). This CDR3 reads CASSYSSGSSWETQYF. The DNA for the CDR3 is TGTGCCAGCAGTTACTCTAGCGGGAGCTCCTGGGAGACCCAGTACTTC.

In its sample, this clonotype was seen many times. The chain carries TRBV3-1 and TRBJ1-5; D is ambiguous. Germline V gene data show CDR1 as LGHDT and CDR2 as YNNKEL (reference sequence). V dropped 1 base and J dropped 7 bases, with 11 bases sitting between them. This CDR3 comprises 14 residues. In DNA, the CDR3 is TGTGCCAGCAGCCAAGGACCGGTCGACCAGCCCCAGCATTTT. Translating gives CASSQGPVDQPQHF. Variable domain in full (rest from reference TRBV3-1 and TRBJ1-5): DTAVSQTPKYLVTQMGNDKSIKCEQNLGHDTMYWYKQDSKKFLKIMFSYNNKELIINETVPNRFSPKSPDKAHLNLHINSLELGDSAVYFCASSQGPVDQPQHFGDGTRLSIL.

The V call is TRBV20-1, the J call TRBJ2-7; 7 positions agree with TRBD2. Trimming cost V 2 bases and J 4 bases; bases outside gene matches: 5. The germline V gene encodes CDR1 DFQATT and CDR2 SNEGSKA (reference sequence). CDR3 length equals 13 residues. CDR3 protein: CSARMAGVYEQYF. The CDR3, as DNA: TGCAGTGCTAGAATGGCGGGAGTGTACGAGCAGTACTTC.

Concerning this clonotype itself: It may be a read error: a sequence one base away is much more abundant. The chain is built from TRBV7-3 and TRBJ2-3; TRBD1 is a possible D gene (6 bases). This CDR3 region has 17 residues. In germline, CDR1 is SGHTA, CDR2 FQGTGA. The CDR3 DNA sequence: TGTACCAGCAGCTTACGCCCTGTACAGGGCAGCCCAGATACGCAGTATTTT. It encodes CTSSLRPVQGSPDTQYF.

This sequence joins TRBV29-1 and TRBJ2-7; 7 positions match TRBD2. The germline V gene has CDR1 SQVTM and CDR2 ANQGSEA. This CDR3 is 12 amino acids long. V shed 2 bases and J 4 bases; nucleotides not matched to a gene: 2. This chain's CDR3 is CSVERGGYEQYF. CDR3 DNA: TGCAGCGTTGAAAGGGGAGGGTACGAGCAGTACTTC.

In its sample, this clonotype was seen a few times. Given a much more abundant clone one base away, this may be a read error. This chain connects TRBV6-1 to TRBJ2-7; D not resolved. Germline CDR1 and CDR2: MNHNS and SASEGT. V was pared by 7 bases and J by 0 bases, with 4 bases between. The CDR3 runs to 11 residues. Here the CDR3 DNA reads TGTGCCAGCACCAACTCCTACGAGCAGTACTTC. Its translation: CASTNSYEQYF.

The chain uses TRBV20-1 and TRBJ1-1; D ambiguous. The germline CDR1 and CDR2 sequences are DFQATT and SNEGSKA (reference sequence). V was clipped by 0 bases and J by 1 base, with 9 bases between them. The CDR3 spans 14 residues. The CDR3 nucleotides are TGCAGTGCTAGAGATCAGATTCCGAACACTGAAGCTTTCTTT. Amino acids: CSARDQIPNTEAFF.

Regarding this clonotype: Its ends do not fully match the called genes, so a read error is possible. The chain employs TRBV9 and TRBJ2-7, with unresolved D. CDR1 and CDR2 from the germline V gene are SGDLS and YYNGEE. CDR3 length: 15 amino acids. CDR3 protein: CASSQDPGRLYEQYF. DNA for the CDR3: TGCGCCAGCAGCCAAGATCCGGGTAGACTCTACGAGCAGTACTTC. The full variable domain, in which reference TRBV9 and TRBJ2-7 provide the parts outside the CDR3, is DSGVTQTPKHLITATGQRVTLRCSPRSGDLSVYWYQQSLDQGLQFLIQYYNGEERAKGNILERFSAQQFPDLHSELNLSSLELGDSALYFCASSQDPGRLYEQYFGPGTRLTVT.

The rearrangement links TRBV28 to TRBJ2-7; 10 bases fit TRBD2. The CDR3 contains 15 residues. The junction had 6 bases not matched to a gene; V was cut back by 6 bases and J by 1 base. Germline CDR1 MDHEN, CDR2 SYDVKM. CDR3 nucleotides: TGTGCCAGCAGCCTCCTAGCGGGAGATTCCTACGAGCAGTACTTC. Amino acids: CASSLLAGDSYEQYF.

This clonotype showed up just a few times. The genes are TRBV5-1 and TRBJ2-3; 10 nucleotides line up with TRBD2. Germline lookup yields CDR1 SGHRS and CDR2 YFSETQ. The J segment lost 4 bases and the V segment lost 0 bases, leaving 5 bases of the junction unmatched. The CDR3 totals 16 residues. CDR3 loop: CASSLGPAGGPDTQYF. CDR3 coding DNA: TGCGCCAGCAGCTTGGGTCCAGCGGGAGGGCCAGATACGCAGTATTTT.